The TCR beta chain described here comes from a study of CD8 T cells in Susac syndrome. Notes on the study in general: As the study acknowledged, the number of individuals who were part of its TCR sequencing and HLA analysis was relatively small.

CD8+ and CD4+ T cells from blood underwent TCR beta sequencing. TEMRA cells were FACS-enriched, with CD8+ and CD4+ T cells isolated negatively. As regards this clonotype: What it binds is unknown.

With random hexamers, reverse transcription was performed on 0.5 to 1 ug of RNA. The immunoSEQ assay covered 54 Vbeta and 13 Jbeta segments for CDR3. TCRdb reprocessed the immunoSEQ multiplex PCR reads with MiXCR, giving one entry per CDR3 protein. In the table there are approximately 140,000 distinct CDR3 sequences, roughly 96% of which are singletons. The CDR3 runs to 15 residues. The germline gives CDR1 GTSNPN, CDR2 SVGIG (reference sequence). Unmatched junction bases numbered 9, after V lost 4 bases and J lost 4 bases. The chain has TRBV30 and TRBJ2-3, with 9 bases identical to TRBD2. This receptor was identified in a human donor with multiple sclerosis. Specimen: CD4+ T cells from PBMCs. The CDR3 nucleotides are TGTGCCTGGACCCCCGGGGCGGGGGGGCCAGATACGCAGTATTTT. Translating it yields CAWTPGAGGPDTQYF.